The entry that follows covers one TCR beta chain sequence. Antigen unknown. Doses given second, at about 4 or about 12 weeks, were pooled. Germline CDR1 SQVTM, CDR2 ANQGSEA. The length of the CDR3 is 12 residues. V dropped 4 bases and J dropped 7; count of bases not matched to a gene: 2. This record comes from a study of T cell responses to AZD1222 COVID-19 vaccine. Study-level points and caveats: Among vaccine-associated CD4 TCRs, coverage spanned spike, with dominance at 160-218 and 743-854.

The assay was immunoSEQ multiplex PCR, and TCRdb's table has in-frame clones only and misses some. The table records 60,000 to 95,000 clones, around 90% of them present only once. The chain links TRBV29-1 to TRBJ1-2; 11 nucleotides line up with TRBD1. The sequenced sample was peripheral blood, obtained 28 days after the second AZD1222 dose. The clonotype originates from an adult who received the AZD1222 COVID-19 vaccine. Here the CDR3 DNA reads TGCAGCGTTGGGGACAGGGGGATTGGCTACACCTTC. As protein: CSVGDRGIGYTF.